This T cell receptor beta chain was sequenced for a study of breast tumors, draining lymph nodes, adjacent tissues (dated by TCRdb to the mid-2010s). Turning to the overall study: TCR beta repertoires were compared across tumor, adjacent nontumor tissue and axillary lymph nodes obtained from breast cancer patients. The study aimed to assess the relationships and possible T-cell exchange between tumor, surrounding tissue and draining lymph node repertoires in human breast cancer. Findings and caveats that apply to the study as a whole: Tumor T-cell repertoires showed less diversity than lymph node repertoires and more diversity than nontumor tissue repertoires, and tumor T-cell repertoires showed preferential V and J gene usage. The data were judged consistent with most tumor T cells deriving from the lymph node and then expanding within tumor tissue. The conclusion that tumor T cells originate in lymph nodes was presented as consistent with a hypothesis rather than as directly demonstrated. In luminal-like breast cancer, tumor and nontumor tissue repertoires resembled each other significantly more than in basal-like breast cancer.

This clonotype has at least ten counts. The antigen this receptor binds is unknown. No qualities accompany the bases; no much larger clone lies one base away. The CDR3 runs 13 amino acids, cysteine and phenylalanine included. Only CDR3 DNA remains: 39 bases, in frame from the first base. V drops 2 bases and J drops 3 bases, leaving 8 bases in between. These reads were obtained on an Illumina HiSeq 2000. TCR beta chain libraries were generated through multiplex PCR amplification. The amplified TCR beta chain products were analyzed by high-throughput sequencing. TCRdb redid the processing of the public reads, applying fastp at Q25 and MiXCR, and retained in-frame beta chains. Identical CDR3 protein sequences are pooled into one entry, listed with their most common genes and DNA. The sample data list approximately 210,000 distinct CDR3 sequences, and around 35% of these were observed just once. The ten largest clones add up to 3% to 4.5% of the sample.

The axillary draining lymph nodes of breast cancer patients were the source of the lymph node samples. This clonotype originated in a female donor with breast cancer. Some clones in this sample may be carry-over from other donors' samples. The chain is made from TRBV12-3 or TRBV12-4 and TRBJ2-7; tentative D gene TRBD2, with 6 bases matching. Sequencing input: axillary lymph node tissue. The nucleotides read TGTGCCAGCAGTTTACGGGACTTCTACGAGCAGTACTTC. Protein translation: CASSLRDFYEQYF.